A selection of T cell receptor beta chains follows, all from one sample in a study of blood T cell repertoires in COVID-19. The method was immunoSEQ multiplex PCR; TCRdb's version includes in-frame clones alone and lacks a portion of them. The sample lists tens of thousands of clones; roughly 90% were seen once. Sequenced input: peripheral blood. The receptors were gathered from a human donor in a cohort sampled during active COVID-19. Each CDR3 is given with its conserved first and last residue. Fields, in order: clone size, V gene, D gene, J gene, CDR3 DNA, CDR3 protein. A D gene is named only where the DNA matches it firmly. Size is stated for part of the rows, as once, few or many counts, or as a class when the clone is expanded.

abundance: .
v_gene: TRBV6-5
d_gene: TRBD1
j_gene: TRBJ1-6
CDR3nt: TGTGCCAGCAGAAGGACAGGCGGTAATTCACCCCTCCACTTT
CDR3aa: CASRRTGGNSPLHF

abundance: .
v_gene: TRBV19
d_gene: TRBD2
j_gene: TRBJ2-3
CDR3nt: TGTGCCAGCGGGGGGGCCAGCACAGATACGCAGTATTTT
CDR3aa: CASGGASTDTQYF

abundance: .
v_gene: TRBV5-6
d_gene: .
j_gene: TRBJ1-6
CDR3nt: TGTGCCAGCAGCTTGGGCCAGAATTATAATTCACCCCTCCACTTT
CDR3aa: CASSLGQNYNSPLHF

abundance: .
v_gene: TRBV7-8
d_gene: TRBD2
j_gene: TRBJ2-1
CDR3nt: TGTGCCAGCAGCGGACATAGCGGGATCTCCTACAATGAGCAGTTCTTC
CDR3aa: CASSGHSGISYNEQFF

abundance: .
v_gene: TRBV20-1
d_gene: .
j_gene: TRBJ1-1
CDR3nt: TGCAGTGCTCATAGGAGGAAAGCTTTCTTT
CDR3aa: CSAHRRKAFF

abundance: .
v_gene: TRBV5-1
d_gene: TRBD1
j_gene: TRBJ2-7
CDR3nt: TGCGCCAGCAGCACGACAGGGGGCTCCTACGAGCAGTACTTC
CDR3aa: CASSTTGGSYEQYF

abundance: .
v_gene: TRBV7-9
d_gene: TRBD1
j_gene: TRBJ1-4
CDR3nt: TGTGCCAGCAGCCCGAGACAGGGTGAAACTAATGAAAAACTGTTTTTT
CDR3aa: CASSPRQGETNEKLFF

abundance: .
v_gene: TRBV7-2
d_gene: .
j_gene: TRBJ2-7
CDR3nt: TGTGCCAGCAGCTTACAGAGGGGGGGACCAGGGGGCATGGTCTACGAGCAGTACTTC
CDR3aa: CASSLQRGGPGGMVYEQYF

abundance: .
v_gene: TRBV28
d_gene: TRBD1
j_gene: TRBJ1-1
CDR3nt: TGTGCCAGCAGTTCCCCCACAGGGGTCAACACTGAAGCTTTCTTT
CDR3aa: CASSSPTGVNTEAFF

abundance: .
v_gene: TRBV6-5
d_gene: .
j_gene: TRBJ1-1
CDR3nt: TGTGCCAGCAGTTTGGGTGGAAAAATGGGCCGGGAAGCTTTCTTT
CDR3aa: CASSLGGKMGREAFF

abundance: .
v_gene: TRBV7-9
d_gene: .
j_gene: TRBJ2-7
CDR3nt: TGTGCCAGCAGCTTCCCAGGATCCTACGAGCAGTACTTC
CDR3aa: CASSFPGSYEQYF

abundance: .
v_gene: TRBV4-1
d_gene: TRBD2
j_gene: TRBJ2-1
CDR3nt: TGCGCCAGCAGCCAAGACGCCGGGGGGGGCAGCCTATACAATGAGCAGTTCTTC
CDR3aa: CASSQDAGGGSLYNEQFF

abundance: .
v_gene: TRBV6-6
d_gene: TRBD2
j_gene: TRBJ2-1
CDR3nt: TGTGCCAGCAGTTACATGCTAGCGGCCTACAATGAGCAGTTCTTC
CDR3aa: CASSYMLAAYNEQFF

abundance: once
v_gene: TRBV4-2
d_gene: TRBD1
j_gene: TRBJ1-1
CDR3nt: TGTGCCAGCAGCCAAGGCCGGGACAGGGGCACTGAAGCTTTCTTT
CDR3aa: CASSQGRDRGTEAFF

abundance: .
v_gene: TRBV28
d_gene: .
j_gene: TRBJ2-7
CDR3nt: TGTGCCAGCAGTTCGCAACTCAGGGCCTCCTACGAGCAGTACTTC
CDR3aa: CASSSQLRASYEQYF

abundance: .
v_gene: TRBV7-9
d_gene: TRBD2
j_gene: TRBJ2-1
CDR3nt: TGTGCCAGCAGGCGACGGGGGGGCCGCAATGAGCAGTTCTTC
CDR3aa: CASRRRGGRNEQFF

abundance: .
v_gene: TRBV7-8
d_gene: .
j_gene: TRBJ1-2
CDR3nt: TGTGCCAGCAGCTTAGCGCGGCTCTATGGCTACACCTTC
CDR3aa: CASSLARLYGYTF

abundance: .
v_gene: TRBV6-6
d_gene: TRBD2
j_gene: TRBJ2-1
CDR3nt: TGTGCCAGCAGCGTAGCGGGGGGGGAGAGGGGTGAGCAGTTCTTC
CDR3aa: CASSVAGGERGEQFF

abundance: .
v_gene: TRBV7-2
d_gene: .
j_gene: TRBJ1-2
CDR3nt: TGTGCCAGCAGCGTCGGTACAGGCGACAGGAGACGATATGGCTACACCTTC
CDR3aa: CASSVGTGDRRRYGYTF

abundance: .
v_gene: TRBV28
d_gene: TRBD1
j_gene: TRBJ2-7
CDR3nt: TGTGCCAGCAGTTTAAGGGGGCTGAGGCGTAATAGTAGCTACGAGCAGTACTTC
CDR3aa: CASSLRGLRRNSSYEQYF

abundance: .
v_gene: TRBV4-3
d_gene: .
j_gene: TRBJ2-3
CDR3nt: TGCGCCAGCAGCCAAGGAACTAGTAACACAGATACGCAGTATTTT
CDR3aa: CASSQGTSNTDTQYF

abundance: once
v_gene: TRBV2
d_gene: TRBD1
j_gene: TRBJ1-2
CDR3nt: TGTGCCAGCAGCAAGGAGACCGGGACAGCCTATGGCTACACCTTC
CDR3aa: CASSKETGTAYGYTF

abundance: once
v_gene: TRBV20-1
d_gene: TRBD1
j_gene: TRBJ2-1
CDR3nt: TGCAGTGCTAGTGGGACAGGGGATGATATCAATGAGCAGTTCTTC
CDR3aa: CSASGTGDDINEQFF

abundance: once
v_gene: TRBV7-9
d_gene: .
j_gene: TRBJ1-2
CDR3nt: TGTGCCAGCAGGTTAGACGGAGCTAACTATGGCTACACCTTC
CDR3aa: CASRLDGANYGYTF

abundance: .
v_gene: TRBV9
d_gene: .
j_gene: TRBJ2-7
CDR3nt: TGTGCCAGCAGCCCATCTGGGGCGGCGAGCTACGAGCAGTACTTC
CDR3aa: CASSPSGAASYEQYF

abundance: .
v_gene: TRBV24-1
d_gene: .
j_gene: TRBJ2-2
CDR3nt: TGTGCCAACGGTCCGCTGACCGGGGAGCTGTTTTTT
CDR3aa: CANGPLTGELFF

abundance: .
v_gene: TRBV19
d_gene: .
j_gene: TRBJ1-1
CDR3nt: TGTGCCAGCAGCACACAGACAGCTTTGAACACTGAAGCTTTCTTT
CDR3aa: CASSTQTALNTEAFF

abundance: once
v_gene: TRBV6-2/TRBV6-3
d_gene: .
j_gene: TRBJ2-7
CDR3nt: TGTGCCAGCAGTAACACCCCGACAGTGGACTACTTC
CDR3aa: CASSNTPTVDYF

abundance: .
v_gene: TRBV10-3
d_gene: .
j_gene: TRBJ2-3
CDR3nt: TGTGCCATCAGTGAGTCAACGACTAGCACAGATACGCAGTATTTT
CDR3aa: CAISESTTSTDTQYF

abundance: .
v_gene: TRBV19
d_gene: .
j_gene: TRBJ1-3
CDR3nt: TGTGCCAGTAGCGACCCGGGACTCTCTGGAAACACCATATATTTT
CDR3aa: CASSDPGLSGNTIYF

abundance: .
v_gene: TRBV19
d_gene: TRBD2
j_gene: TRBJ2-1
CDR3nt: TGTGCCAGTAGAGGGCGTGCGGGGGGGTACAATGAGCAGTTCTTC
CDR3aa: CASRGRAGGYNEQFF

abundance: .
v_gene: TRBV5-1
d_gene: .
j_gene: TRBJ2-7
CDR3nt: TGCGCCAGCAGCTTGGTCGCATCCACTTACGAGCAGTACTTC
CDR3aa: CASSLVASTYEQYF

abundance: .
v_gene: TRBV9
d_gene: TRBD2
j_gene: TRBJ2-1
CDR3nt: TGTGCCAGCAGCGAACTAGCGGGAATCTACAATGAGCAGTTCTTC
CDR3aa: CASSELAGIYNEQFF

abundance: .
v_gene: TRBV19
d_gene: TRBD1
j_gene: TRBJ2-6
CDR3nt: TGTGCCAGTAGTATAGGTGGGACAGGGGGCTCTGGGGCCAACGTCCTGACTTTC
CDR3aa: CASSIGGTGGSGANVLTF

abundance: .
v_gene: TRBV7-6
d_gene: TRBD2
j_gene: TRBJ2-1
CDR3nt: TGTGCCAGCAGCTTAGGACTAGCGGGGGGCTACAATGAGCAGTTCTTC
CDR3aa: CASSLGLAGGYNEQFF

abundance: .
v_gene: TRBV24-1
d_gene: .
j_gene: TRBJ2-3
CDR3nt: TGTGCCACCAGTCCGGGGTGGAGCGTTTACACAGATACGCAGTATTTT
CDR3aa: CATSPGWSVYTDTQYF

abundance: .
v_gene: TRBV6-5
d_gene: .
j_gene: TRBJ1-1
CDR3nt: TGTGCCAGTTACAGGGCGCAGTACACTGAAGCTTTCTTT
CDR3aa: CASYRAQYTEAFF

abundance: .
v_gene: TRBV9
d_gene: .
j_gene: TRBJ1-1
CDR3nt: TGTGCCAGCAGCGTAGTAAGAGGAGATACTGAAGCTTTCTTT
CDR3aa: CASSVVRGDTEAFF

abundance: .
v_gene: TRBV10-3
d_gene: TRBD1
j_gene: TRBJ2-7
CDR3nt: TGTGCCATCAGCGGGATAGACAGGGGCGGGTTGTACGAGCAGTACTTC
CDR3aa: CAISGIDRGGLYEQYF

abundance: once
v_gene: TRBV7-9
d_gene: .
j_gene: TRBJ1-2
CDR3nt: TGTGCCAGCAGCTTAGAGGGGGGGGCCACCTATGGCTACACCTTC
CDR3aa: CASSLEGGATYGYTF

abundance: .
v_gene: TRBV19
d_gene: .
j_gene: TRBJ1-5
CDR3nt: TGTGCCAGTAAGCGGGGCGCCGGCAATCAGCCCCAGCATTTT
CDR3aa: CASKRGAGNQPQHF

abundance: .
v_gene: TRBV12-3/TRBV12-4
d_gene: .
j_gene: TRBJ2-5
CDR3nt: TGTGCCAGCAGTTTAAACGGAGAAGAGACCCAGTACTTC
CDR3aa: CASSLNGEETQYF

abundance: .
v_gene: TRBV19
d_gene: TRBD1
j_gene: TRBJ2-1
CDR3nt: TGTGCCAGTAGTGACCGGGACAGGGGGTTTGATGAGCAGTTCTTC
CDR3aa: CASSDRDRGFDEQFF